Sequencing of this TCR beta chain was carried out in a study of Ad26.COV2.S vaccination and SARS-CoV-2 variants. The overall study: Into the muscle, Ad26.COV2.S was dosed once or twice, 56 days apart.

The study, taken as a whole, reports: Total T cell responses were possibly underestimated by TCR breadth and depth analyses.

There are 14 residues in the CDR3. Germline loops: CDR1 MGHDK, CDR2 SYGVNS. The V and J ends lost 3 bases and 5 bases respectively, with 14 bases between them. Assay used: immunoSEQ multiplex PCR; TCRdb lists only in-frame clones, some missing. The sample records roughly 350,000 clones, about 88% being singletons. This clone was seen more than once but under ten times. Its target is unknown. Treatment defined: 19 received Ad26.COV2.S at low or high dose, single or two shots; five or six received placebo; per-sample allocation not given. The study sampled participants on day 63 after the first vaccine or placebo injection.

Sample: peripheral blood, taken in a trial of Ad26.COV2.S vaccine versus placebo. This clonotype was sampled from a person between 18 and 59 years old who received the Ad26.COV2.S COVID-19 vaccine or a placebo. The chain recombines TRBV25-1 with TRBJ2-7, with D perhaps matching TRBD1 (5 bases). This chain's CDR3 is CASSDYAGLNEQYF. The CDR3, as DNA: TGTGCCAGCAGTGATTATGCAGGGTTGAACGAGCAGTACTTC.